These 18 T cell receptor beta chains were all obtained from the same sample, sequenced in a study of PD-1 blockade in classical Hodgkin lymphoma. The table came from immunoSEQ multiplex PCR; TCRdb's copy has only in-frame clones and leaves some out. The sample has just over 60,000 clones; about 87% are singletons. Patients all relapsed after autologous stem cell transplantation, and there was variation in brentuximab vedotin exposure. This specimen was peripheral blood mononuclear cells (PBMCs), taken at baseline. Every receptor here comes from a human donor with classical Hodgkin lymphoma.

The chain employs TRBV6-5 and TRBJ1-5; 9 bases map to TRBD1. The V gene's germline CDR1 is MNHEY and CDR2 SVGAGI. The CDR3 covers 15 residues. The V segment lost 5 bases and the J segment 2 bases; nucleotides outside the gene matches: 4. In DNA form, the CDR3 reads TGTGCCAGCAGTGGGACAGGGAAAGGCAATCAGCCCCAGCATTTT. Translated, it gives CASSGTGKGNQPQHF.

The CDR3 DNA follows: TGTGCCAGTGCGTTAGGGGCCGGCGAGCAGTACTTC. Protein sequence: CASALGAGEQYF. The chain recombines TRBV19 with TRBJ2-7; the D gene is possibly TRBD1 (5 bases). CDR3 length: 12 residues. V shed 8 bases and J shed 6 bases, with 14 bases lying between them. CDR1 is LNHDA and CDR2 is SQIVND in the germline V gene (reference sequence).

This chain connects TRBV18 to TRBJ1-5; D is undetermined. The CDR3 consists of 12 residues. The germline CDR1 and CDR2 sequences are KGHSH and LQKENI. V was shortened by 3 bases and J by 3 bases, with 3 bases between the two germline ends. Written as DNA, the CDR3 is TGTGCCAGCTCACCGGACAATCAGCCCCAGCATTTT. This codes for CASSPDNQPQHF.

The genes are TRBV7-9 and TRBJ1-2; 8 bases are shared with TRBD1. CDR3 length equals 16 residues. J lost 0 bases, V lost 4 bases, and 7 bases had no gene match. In germline, CDR1 is SEHNR, CDR2 FQNEAQ (reference sequence). The CDR3 is CASSSGWDRTNYGYTF. In nucleotides, the CDR3 is TGTGCCAGCAGCTCCGGCTGGGACAGGACTAACTATGGCTACACCTTC.

The chain carries TRBV11-2 and TRBJ2-7; the match to TRBD1 covers 7 bases. J lost 3 bases, V lost 5 bases, and 10 bases had no gene match. The germline V gene has CDR1 SGHAT and CDR2 FQNNGV. The CDR3 is 15 amino acids. DNA of the CDR3: TGTGCCAGCAGCCTGACAGGGCCAAGGTTCTACGAGCAGTACTTC. This encodes CASSLTGPRFYEQYF.

This clone was seen a single time. The gene calls are TRBV18 and TRBJ2-7; the D gene could be TRBD1 or TRBD2 (5 bases each). The V gene's germline CDR1 is KGHSH and CDR2 LQKENI. V was cut by 0 bases and J by 0 bases, with 12 bases left in between. The CDR3 spans 16 residues. In DNA form, the CDR3 reads TGTGCCAGCTCACCACCCAATAGGGACGGCTCCTACGAGCAGTACTTC. Protein: CASSPPNRDGSYEQYF.

The chain joins TRBV19 to TRBJ1-1; D uncertain. The CDR3 runs 11 residues. V lost 6 bases, J lost 6 bases, and 8 bases lay in between. CDR1 is LNHDA, CDR2 SQIVND, per germline (reference sequence). CDR3 sequence: CASRGGAEAFF. In nucleotides, the CDR3 is TGTGCCAGTAGGGGTGGGGCTGAAGCTTTCTTT.

This clone came up a few times. The chain couples TRBV15 to TRBJ1-6, with 9 positions matching TRBD1. In germline, CDR1 is LNHNV, CDR2 YYDKDF (reference sequence). V shed 3 bases, J shed 5 bases, and the junction held 5 bases outside the gene matches. The CDR3 has 16 amino acids. The CDR3 sequence: CATSRDRGFDNSPLHF. The CDR3 region has the DNA TGTGCCACCAGCAGGGACAGGGGCTTCGATAATTCACCCCTCCACTTT.

This clone was seen a single time. The chain combines TRBV9 with TRBJ1-2, with a tentative D call TRBD1 (6 bases). The CDR3 totals 13 residues. The germline V gene has CDR1 SGDLS and CDR2 YYNGEE. Trimming pared 3 bases from V and 8 bases from J, leaving 14 bases between. The CDR3 loop is CASSAYRDSGYTF. Written as DNA, the CDR3 is TGTGCCAGCAGCGCATACAGGGATAGCGGCTACACCTTC.

The rearrangement uses TRBV30 and TRBJ1-1; the D is unclear. Trimming removed 5 bases at V and 4 bases at J, with 5 bases between. CDR3 size: 10 residues. The germline gives CDR1 GTSNPN, CDR2 SVGIG (reference sequence). CDR3 sequence (DNA): TGTGCCTGGGGAATCACTGAAGCTTTCTTT. Encoded protein: CAWGITEAFF. The full variable domain, completed using reference TRBV30 and TRBJ1-1, is SQTIHQWPATLVQPVGSPLSLECTVEGTSNPNLYWYRQAAGRGLQLLFYSVGIGQISSEVPQNLSASRPQDRQFILSSKKLLLSDSGFYLCAWGITEAFFGQGTRLTVV.

This chain connects TRBV7-2 to TRBJ1-1; the match to TRBD1 covers 8 bases. V lost 5 bases, J lost 4 bases, and 9 bases stayed unmatched. Germline-derived CDR1 and CDR2 are SGHTA and FQGNSA. The CDR3 extends over 15 amino acids. The CDR3 sequence: CASSPPQGAFTEAFF. The CDR3 DNA reads TGTGCCAGCAGCCCCCCCCAGGGGGCTTTCACTGAAGCTTTCTTT.

The rearrangement links TRBV7-9 to TRBJ2-7; D unresolved. Germline CDR1 reads SEHNR; CDR2 reads FQNEAQ (reference sequence). The length of the CDR3 is 15 residues. Trimming removed 5 bases from V and 0 bases from J, with 14 bases in between. The CDR3 reads CASSPPEAGSYEQYF. In DNA form, the CDR3 reads TGTGCCAGCAGCCCGCCTGAGGCAGGCTCCTACGAGCAGTACTTC.

The V and J genes are TRBV27 and TRBJ2-7; a possible D gene is TRBD2 (6 bases). The CDR3 sequence is 14 residues long. Per the germline V gene, CDR1 is MNHEY and CDR2 is SMNVEV (reference sequence). V was cut by 4 bases and J by 2 bases, with 12 bases left in between. The DNA of the CDR3 is TGTGCCAGCAGTTCCAGACTAGAGGCCTACGAGCAGTACTTC. Residues: CASSSRLEAYEQYF.

Comments on this clone: With a much larger clone just one base away, this may be a read error. The chain joins TRBV30 to TRBJ1-1; D ambiguous. Germline V gene data show CDR1 as GTSNPN and CDR2 as SVGIG (reference sequence). The CDR3 loop spans 13 amino acids. Trimming stripped 0 bases from V and 0 bases from J, with 5 bases between. The CDR3, as DNA: TGTGCCTGGAGTGTACTGATGAACACTGAAGCTTTCTTT. This translates into CAWSVLMNTEAFF.

The chain recombines TRBV28 with TRBJ2-1; D may be TRBD1 (5 bases). The V gene lost 5 bases and the J gene lost 0 bases, with 8 bases spanning the gap. Germline V gene data show CDR1 as MDHEN and CDR2 as SYDVKM. The CDR3 has 14 residues. This CDR3 is CASSPRVSYNEQFF. The DNA for the CDR3 is TGTGCCAGCAGTCCCAGGGTCTCCTACAATGAGCAGTTCTTC.

The rearrangement uses TRBV27 and TRBJ2-1; D is tentatively TRBD1 or TRBD2 (6 bases each). V gave up 5 bases and J gave up 5 bases, with 13 bases separating them. The CDR3 has 14 residues. The germline CDR1 and CDR2 sequences are MNHEY and SMNVEV (reference sequence). The CDR3 region has the DNA TGTGCCAGCAGTGAGAGGGGGGCCAACAATGAGCAGTTCTTC. This codes for CASSERGANNEQFF.

The chain employs TRBV7-2 and TRBJ2-2; TRBD2 matches at 9 bases. The CDR3 contains 19 residues. Germline V gives CDR1 SGHTA, CDR2 FQGNSA. With 2 bases clipped from V and 2 bases from J, the junction kept 12 bases outside the gene matches. In DNA form, the CDR3 reads TGTGCCAGCAGCTTATCTGCACTAGCGGGTCTCTTTAACACCGGGGAGCTGTTTTTT. Translation: CASSLSALAGLFNTGELFF.

CDR3 amino acids: CASSLASLSGPRETQYF. For the CDR3, the DNA is TGCGCCAGCAGCTTGGCTTCCTTAAGTGGGCCTCGCGAGACCCAGTACTTC. The chain employs TRBV5-1 and TRBJ2-5; D uncertain. Germline CDR1 is SGHRS and CDR2 is YFSETQ. V dropped 0 bases and J dropped 5 bases, with 20 bases sitting between them. This CDR3 region has 17 residues.